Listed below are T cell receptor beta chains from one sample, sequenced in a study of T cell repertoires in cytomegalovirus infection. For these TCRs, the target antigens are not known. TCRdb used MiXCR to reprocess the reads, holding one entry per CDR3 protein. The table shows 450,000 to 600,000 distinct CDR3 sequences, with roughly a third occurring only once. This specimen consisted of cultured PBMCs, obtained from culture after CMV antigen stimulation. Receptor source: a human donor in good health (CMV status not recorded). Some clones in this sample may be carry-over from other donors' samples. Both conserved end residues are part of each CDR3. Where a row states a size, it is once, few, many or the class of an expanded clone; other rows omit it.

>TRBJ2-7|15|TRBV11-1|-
CASSFGGQGNYEQYF
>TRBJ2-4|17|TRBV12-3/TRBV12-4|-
CASSLGGGVFAKNIQYF
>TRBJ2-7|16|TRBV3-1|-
CASSPQIAGLSYEQYF
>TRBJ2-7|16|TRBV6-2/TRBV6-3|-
CASSSPSGLGSYEQYF
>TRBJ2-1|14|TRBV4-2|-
CASSHHSGYNEQFF
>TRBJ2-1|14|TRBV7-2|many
CASLPGVLYNEQFF
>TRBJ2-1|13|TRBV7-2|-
CASFGQFAGEQFF
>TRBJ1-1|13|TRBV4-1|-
CASSRDRGSEAFF
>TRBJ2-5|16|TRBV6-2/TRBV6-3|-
CASSYFGPPWEKTQYF
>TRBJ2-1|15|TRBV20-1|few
CSAGGVAGGINEQFF
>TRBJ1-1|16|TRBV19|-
CASSIGPLGGNTEAFF
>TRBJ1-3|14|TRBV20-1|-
CSALQGITGNTIYF
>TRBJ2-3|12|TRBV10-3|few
CATKSFLDTQYF
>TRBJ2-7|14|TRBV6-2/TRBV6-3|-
CASSYWGVSYEQYF
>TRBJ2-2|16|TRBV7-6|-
CASRGTGVSNTGELFF
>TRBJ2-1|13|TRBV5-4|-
CASSYTGRDEQFF
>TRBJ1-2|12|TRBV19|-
CASRMGGGGYTF
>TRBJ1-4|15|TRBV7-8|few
CASSQGGITNEKLFF
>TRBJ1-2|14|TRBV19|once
CASSIGQAHYGYTF
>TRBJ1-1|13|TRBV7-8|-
CASSWVGNTEAFF
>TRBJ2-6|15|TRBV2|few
CASSDRMTGANVLTF
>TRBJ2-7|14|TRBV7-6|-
CASRDAQKGYEQYF
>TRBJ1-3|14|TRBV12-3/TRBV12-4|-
CASSYGGQGNTIYF
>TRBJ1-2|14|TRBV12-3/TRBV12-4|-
CASSLSVRGRGYTF
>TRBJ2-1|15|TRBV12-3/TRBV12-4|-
CASSFGRESGNEQFF
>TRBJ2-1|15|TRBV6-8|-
CASSIRDISYNEQFF
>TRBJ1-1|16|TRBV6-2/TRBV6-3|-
CASGRGQGLIDTEAFF
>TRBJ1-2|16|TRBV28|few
CASRGSWWDTRGGYTF
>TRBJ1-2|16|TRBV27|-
CASSFLGGDINYGYTF
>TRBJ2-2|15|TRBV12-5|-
CASGLALAFSGELFF
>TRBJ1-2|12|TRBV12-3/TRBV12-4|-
CASSPTGAGYTF
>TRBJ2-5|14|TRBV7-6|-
CASSPMGQGGAQYF
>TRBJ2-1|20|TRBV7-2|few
CASSPSLDSRLAGAWNEQFF
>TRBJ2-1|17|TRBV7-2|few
CASSLSGSGIINNEQFF
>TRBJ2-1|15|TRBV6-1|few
CASSRRGSDYNEQFF
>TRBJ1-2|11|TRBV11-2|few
CASSYRVGYTF
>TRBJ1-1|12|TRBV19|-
CASRERYTEAFF
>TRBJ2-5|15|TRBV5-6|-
CASTPRGRLQETQYF
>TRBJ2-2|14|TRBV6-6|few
CASKYRGNAGELFF
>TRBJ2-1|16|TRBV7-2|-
CASSSLVGRSYNEQFF
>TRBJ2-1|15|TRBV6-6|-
CASSGNLGFWDEQFF
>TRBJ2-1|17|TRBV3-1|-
CASSQGGSGRSYNEQFF
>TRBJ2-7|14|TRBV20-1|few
CSARLAGELYEQYF
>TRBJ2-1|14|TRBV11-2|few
CASSLYGSGDEQFF
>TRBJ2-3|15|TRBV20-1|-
CSARDQRTSTDTQYF
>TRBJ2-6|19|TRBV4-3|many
CASSQDSGQGLRGANVLTF
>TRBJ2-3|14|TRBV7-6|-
CASSFPAATDTQYF
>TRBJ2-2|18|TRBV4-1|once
CASSQEIGGSGWTGELFF